This TCR beta chain stems from a study of T cell repertoires in cytomegalovirus infection (dated by TCRdb to the late 2010s). Study-level background: Peptide stimulations targeted recently identified HLA-C-restricted CMV epitopes, whose presentation resists viral immunomodulation, together with well-studied HLA-B-restricted epitopes. Because public TCR beta signatures pointed to carriage of CMV infection together with the matching HLA type, the HLA type of each donor mattered for the analysis. Study-level results and caveats: The ex vivo response was dominated by HLA-C-restricted CMV-specific TCR beta clonotypes, and the single most frequent clonotype in two of eight donors was supplied by these HLA-C-restricted clonotypes. In both this cohort and an independent cohort of 350 to 400 donors, the cumulative frequency of public TCR beta family members distinguished carriers of CMV infection plus the relevant HLA type.

TCRdb records Illumina HiSeq 1500 as the sequencer. The public reads were reprocessed in TCRdb via fastp at Q25 and MiXCR, keeping in-frame beta chains. Identical CDR3 protein sequences are pooled into one entry, listed with their most common genes and DNA. The sample contains about 920,000 distinct CDR3 sequences, 31% of them found a single time. The top ten clonotypes cover around an eighth of the sample. About this clonotype itself: The clone's antigen remains unknown. No base qualities exist here, and no much larger clone lies one base off it.

In light of the paper, this sample's treatment or condition label describes: in vitro stimulation with specific CMV peptide epitopes to enrich CMV-specific T cells. Sequenced material: cultured CD8+ T cells from PBMCs, taken from culture after CMV antigen stimulation. This sequence was found in a human donor in good health (CMV status not recorded). Some clones in this sample may be carry-over from other donors' samples.

This receptor has the CDR3 CASSLGRRYEQYF. In nucleotide form, the sequence is TGTGCCAGCAGCTTGGGCCGGCGGTACGAGCAGTACTTC. Recombination connected TRBV5-6 to TRBJ2-7, with no confident D gene call. From its cysteine to its phenylalanine, the CDR3 spans 13 amino acids. The only DNA kept is the CDR3, 39 bases in frame from the first base. The germline V gene specifies SGHDT as CDR1 and YYEEEE as CDR2. The germline ends are 8 bases apart after V is trimmed by 0 bases and J by 4 bases.